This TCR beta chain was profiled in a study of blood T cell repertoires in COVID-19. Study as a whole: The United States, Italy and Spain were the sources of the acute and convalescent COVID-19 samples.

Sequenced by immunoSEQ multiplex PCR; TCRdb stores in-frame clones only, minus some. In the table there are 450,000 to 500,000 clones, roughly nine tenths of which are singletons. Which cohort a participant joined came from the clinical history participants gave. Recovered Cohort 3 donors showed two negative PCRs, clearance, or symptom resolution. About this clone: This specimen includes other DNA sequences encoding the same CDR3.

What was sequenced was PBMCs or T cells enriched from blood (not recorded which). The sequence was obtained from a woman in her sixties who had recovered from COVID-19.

The CDR3 loop reads CASSTGSNQPQHF. The CDR3 DNA is TGTGCCAGCTCAACCGGTAGCAATCAGCCCCAGCATTTT. The chain employs TRBV18 and TRBJ1-5; no reliable D call. Germline V gene lookup returns CDR1 KGHSH and CDR2 LQKENI. V was cut by 5 bases and J by 0 bases, with 5 bases left in between. This CDR3 is built from 13 residues.